This TCR beta chain was recorded in a study of CD8+ T cells in alopecia areata. cDNA reverse transcribed from extracted RNA served as the sequencing template. The method was immunoSEQ multiplex PCR; TCRdb's version includes in-frame clones alone and lacks a portion of them. The sample contains 90,000 to 150,000 clones, about 61% of which appear only once. This clone has only a few counts. Its antigen is as yet unknown. The junction and the germline gene differ at one end; a read error may be behind it. General study points: Clonality was higher in lesional than normal scalp, especially in alopecia totalis/universalis.

Sequencing was performed on CD4+ T cells sorted from blood. The receptor was derived from a human donor in good health.

CDR3 loop: CGAGRDKVLF. In DNA, the CDR3 is TGCGGGGCTGGGAGAGACAAGGTTCTCTTC. The chain couples TRBV29-1 to TRBJ2-1; perhaps D is TRBD1 or TRBD2 (5 bases each). The CDR3 covers 10 residues. Germline V gene lookup returns CDR1 SQVTM and CDR2 ANQGSEA.